Listed below are T cell receptor beta chains from one sample, sequenced in a study of CD8 T cells in Susac syndrome. TCRdb analysed the immunoSEQ multiplex PCR reads with MiXCR anew, one entry per CDR3 protein. In the table there are about 430,000 distinct CDR3 sequences, approximately 85% of which are singletons. Source material: CD8+ T cells from PBMCs. The source is a human donor with multiple sclerosis. Both conserved end residues are part of each CDR3.

V: TRBV27
CDR3: CASSLSTRLYEQYF

V: TRBV4-1
CDR3: CASSQDLTSGDNEQFF

V: TRBV5-5
CDR3: CASVGTGDTEAFF

V: TRBV4-1
CDR3: CASSQEVWGDISYEQYF

V: TRBV30
CDR3: CAWSVSGGASDTQYF

V: TRBV4-1
CDR3: CASSQGASGNTIYF

V: TRBV20-1
CDR3: CSARDWRGPFYEQYF

V: TRBV5-1
CDR3: CASSSGLAGGYTGELFF

V: TRBV10-3
CDR3: CAISESKAGGPDEQFF

V: TRBV6-8
CDR3: CASSYSRTADSNQPQHF

V: TRBV5-4
CDR3: CASSPPPPGEYGYTF

V: TRBV20-1
CDR3: CSARSGHDYPQHF

V: TRBV7-2
CDR3: CASSLDPLAESGTYNEQFF

V: TRBV4-1
CDR3: CASSQVTRGTGELFF

V: TRBV3-1
CDR3: CASSPQLGETQYF

V: TRBV12-3/TRBV12-4
CDR3: CASSVGLAPGHEQYF

V: TRBV12-3/TRBV12-4
CDR3: CASSLLAGVGNEQFF

V: TRBV30
CDR3: CAWSVRGLVSEQYF

V: TRBV20-1
CDR3: CSAPISGSRPDTQYF

V: TRBV27
CDR3: CASSLGSGGYNEQIF

V: TRBV12-3/TRBV12-4
CDR3: CASSPIPVLKTFF

V: TRBV29-1
CDR3: CSVDEGTGNTGELFF

V: TRBV6-5
CDR3: CASSYIGGGVSEQYF

V: TRBV5-1
CDR3: CASSLEPNPTEAFF

V: TRBV13
CDR3: CASSLLAGVGQETQYF

V: TRBV12-3/TRBV12-4
CDR3: CASSSPGHTQETQYF

V: TRBV14
CDR3: CASSQWAGQIYGQYF

V: TRBV30
CDR3: CAWSGTSGFYEQYF

V: TRBV6-1
CDR3: CASSPGQDYEQYF

V: TRBV3-1
CDR3: CASRGRNTDTQYF

V: TRBV4-1
CDR3: CASSLEGLPSYEQYF

V: TRBV7-9
CDR3: CASSGPPGNQPQHF

V: TRBV27
CDR3: CASSLSSTIIVGELFF

V: TRBV6-1
CDR3: CASMDSSYGQYF

V: TRBV11-2
CDR3: CASSLDLVQETQYF

V: TRBV7-9
CDR3: CASSSFIGERYEQYF

V: TRBV6-1
CDR3: CASRQAFDEQYF

V: TRBV27
CDR3: CASGLQGGGSYEQYF

V: TRBV15
CDR3: CATSRGETLITGELFF

V: TRBV30
CDR3: CAWSGASGASSYNEQFF

V: TRBV15
CDR3: CATSGFGQASGYYGYTF

V: TRBV30
CDR3: CAWREGNYEQYF

V: TRBV5-1
CDR3: CASSLGGPRGYTF